Reported below is one TCR beta chain. The ends were cut back, 3 bases at V and 0 bases at J, with 13 bases in the middle. The germline CDR1 and CDR2 sequences are SGHRS and YFSETQ. The CDR3 runs to 16 residues. TCRdb's table, derived via immunoSEQ multiplex PCR, lists solely in-frame clones and lacks some. The sample holds approximately 90,000 clones, 60% to 80% seen once. These data belong to a study of cytotoxic CD8 clonotypes in ibrutinib-treated CLL. Study at large: Response material was collected after a median approximately 11 months of treatment, range 6 to 36.

This TCR came from a human donor with chronic lymphocytic leukemia. Sequencing used PBMCs, obtained after 24 months of ibrutinib treatment. The chain uses TRBV5-1 and TRBJ2-1, with D maybe TRBD2 (6 bases). DNA of the CDR3: TGCGCCAGCAGCTCGGCGGGGAGTAGCTCCTACAATGAGCAGTTCTTC. Amino acids: CASSSAGSSSYNEQFF.